This TCR beta chain emerged from a study of PD-1 blockade in classical Hodgkin lymphoma. V was clipped by 2 bases and J by 8 bases, with 16 bases between them. The CDR3 has 15 amino acids. The germline V gene has CDR1 LGHNA and CDR2 YSLEER. Profiled with immunoSEQ multiplex PCR; TCRdb holds only in-frame clones, not every one. The sample lists tens of thousands of clones; roughly 85% were seen once. Study results and caveats: Complete responders entered with baseline diversity on par with newly diagnosed patients, the results showed. TCR diversity at baseline was reported to be reduced in newly diagnosed patients relative to healthy donors.

In every patient, relapse followed autologous stem cell transplantation, while exposure to brentuximab vedotin differed. Magnetic negative selection was used to purify CD4+ T cells from thawed PBMCs. Complete response, partial response or progressive disease was recorded as best response. The sample holds one count of this clone. Its cognate antigen is unknown. The chain recombines TRBV4-3 with TRBJ2-1; a possible D gene is TRBD2 (6 bases). This TCR was recovered from a human donor with classical Hodgkin lymphoma. The sequenced sample was CD4+ T cells from blood, obtained at baseline. This CDR3 reads CASSQIRDWGHEQFF. CDR3 nucleotide sequence: TGCGCCAGCAGCCAAATCAGGGACTGGGGCCATGAGCAGTTCTTC.